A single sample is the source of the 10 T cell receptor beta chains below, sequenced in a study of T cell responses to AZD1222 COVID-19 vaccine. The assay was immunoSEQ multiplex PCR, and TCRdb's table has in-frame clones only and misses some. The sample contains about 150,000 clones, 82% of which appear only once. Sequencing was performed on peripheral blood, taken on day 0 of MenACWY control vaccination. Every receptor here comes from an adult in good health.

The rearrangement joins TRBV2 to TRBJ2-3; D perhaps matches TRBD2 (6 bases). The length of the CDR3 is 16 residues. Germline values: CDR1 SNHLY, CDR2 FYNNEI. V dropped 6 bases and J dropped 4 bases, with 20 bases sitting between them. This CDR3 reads CASSGDSPKPPDTQYF. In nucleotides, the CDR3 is TGTGCCAGCAGCGGGGACTCCCCAAAGCCCCCAGATACGCAGTATTTT.

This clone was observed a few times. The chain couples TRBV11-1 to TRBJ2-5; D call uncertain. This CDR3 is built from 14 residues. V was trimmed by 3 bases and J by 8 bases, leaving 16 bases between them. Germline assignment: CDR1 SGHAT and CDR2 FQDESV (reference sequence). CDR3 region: CASSFERTVDTQYF. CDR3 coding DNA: TGTGCCAGCAGCTTTGAAAGGACGGTCGATACCCAGTACTTC. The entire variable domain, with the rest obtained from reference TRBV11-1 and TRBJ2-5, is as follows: EAEVAQSPRYKITEKSQAVAFWCDPISGHATLYWYRQILGQGPELLVQFQDESVVDDSQLPKDRFSAERLKGVDSTLKIQPAELGDSAMYLCASSFERTVDTQYFGPGTRLLVL.

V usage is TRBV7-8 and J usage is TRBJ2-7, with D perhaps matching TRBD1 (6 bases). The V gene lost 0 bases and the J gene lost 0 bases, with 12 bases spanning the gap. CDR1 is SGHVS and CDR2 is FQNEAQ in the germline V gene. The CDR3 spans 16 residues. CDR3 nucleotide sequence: TGTGCCAGCAGCTTAGCTGGACAGCCCCTCTCCTACGAGCAGTACTTC. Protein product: CASSLAGQPLSYEQYF. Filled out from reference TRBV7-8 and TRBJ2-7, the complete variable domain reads GAGVSQSPRYKVAKRGQDVALRCDPISGHVSLFWYQQALGQGPEFLTYFQNEAQLDKSGLPSDRFFAERPEGSVSTLKIQRTQQEDSAVYLCASSLAGQPLSYEQYFGPGTRLTVT.

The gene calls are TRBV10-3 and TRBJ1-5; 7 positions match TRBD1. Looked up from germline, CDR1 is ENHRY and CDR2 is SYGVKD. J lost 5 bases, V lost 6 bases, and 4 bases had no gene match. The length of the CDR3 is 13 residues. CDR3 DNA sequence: TGTGCCATCAGCGGACAGGCGGATCAGCCCCAGCATTTT. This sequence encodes CAISGQADQPQHF.

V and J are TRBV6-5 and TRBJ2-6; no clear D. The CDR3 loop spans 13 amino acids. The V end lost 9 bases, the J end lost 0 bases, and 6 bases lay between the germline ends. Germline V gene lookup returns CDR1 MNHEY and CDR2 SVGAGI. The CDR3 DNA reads TGTGCCAGTCAGGCCTCTGGGGCCAACGTCCTGACTTTC. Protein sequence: CASQASGANVLTF.

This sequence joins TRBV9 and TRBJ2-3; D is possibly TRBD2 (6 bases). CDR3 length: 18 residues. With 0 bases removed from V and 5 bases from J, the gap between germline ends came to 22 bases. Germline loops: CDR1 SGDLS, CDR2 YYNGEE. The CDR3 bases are TGTGCCAGCAGCGTAGCTAGTTTACGGGGGATTTCTGGAGATACGCAGTATTTT. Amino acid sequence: CASSVASLRGISGDTQYF.

CDR3 in amino acids: CASGGTDTQYF. The CDR3 nucleotides read TGTGCCAGCGGGGGAACAGATACGCAGTATTTT. The rearrangement links TRBV6-5 to TRBJ2-3; D assignment may be TRBD1 or TRBD2 (5 bases each). V was clipped by 8 bases and J by 3 bases, with 6 bases between them. This CDR3 has 11 amino acids. Germline CDR1 reads MNHEY; CDR2 reads SVGAGI.

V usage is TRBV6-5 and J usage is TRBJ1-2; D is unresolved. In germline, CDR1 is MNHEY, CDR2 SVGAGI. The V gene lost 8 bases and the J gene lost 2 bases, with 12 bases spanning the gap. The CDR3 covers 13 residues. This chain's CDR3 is CASREGWNYGYTF. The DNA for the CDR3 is TGTGCCAGCCGAGAGGGTTGGAACTATGGCTACACCTTC.

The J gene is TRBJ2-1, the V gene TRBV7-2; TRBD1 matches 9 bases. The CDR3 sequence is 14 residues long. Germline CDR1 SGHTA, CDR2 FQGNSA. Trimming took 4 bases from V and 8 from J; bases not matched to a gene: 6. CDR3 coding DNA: TGTGCCAGCAGCTCCGGGACAGGGTGGTATGAGCAGTTCTTC. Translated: CASSSGTGWYEQFF.

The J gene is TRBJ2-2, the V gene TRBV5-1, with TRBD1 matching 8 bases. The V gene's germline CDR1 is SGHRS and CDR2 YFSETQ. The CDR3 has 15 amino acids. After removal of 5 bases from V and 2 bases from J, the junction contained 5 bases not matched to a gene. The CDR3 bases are TGCGCCAGCAGAGTCGACAGGGGAAACACCGGGGAGCTGTTTTTT. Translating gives CASRVDRGNTGELFF.